This T cell receptor (beta chain) was sequenced in a study of blood T cell repertoires in COVID-19 (TCRdb year 2020). Background on the whole study: Samples from collaborators originated in the United States, Italy and Spain and spanned both the acute and convalescent phases of COVID-19. The material from the prospective study consisted of cDNA or gDNA derived from T cells, B-cell-depleted T cells, or PBMCs. Subjects who had been exposed to COVID-19, were actively infected with it, or had recovered from it provided the deeply sampled blood TCRbeta repertoires that made up the dataset. The repertoires were released in a freely available public database meant as a resource for research on the immune response to SARS-CoV-2. The samples were drawn from the first 160 participants of the ongoing ImmuneRACE study and from 1,254 subjects provided by 6 global collaborators. A de-identified subject ID, COVID-19 status, age in years and sex were almost always included in the sample metadata. Where HLA class I and class II types were available, the types were taken from metadata supplied by the sample provider, not from assay-based typing.

About this clone itself: What antigen it recognizes has not been identified. No base quality information exists; no much larger clone differs at one position.

TCRbeta CDR3 regions were amplified from genomic DNA using the immunoSEQ Assay, a bias-controlled multiplex PCR. The authors' analysis ran thus. The number of nucleated cells in each sample was estimated from the amplification of reference gene primers within the assay. To quantify the absolute abundance of each unique TCRbeta CDR3 rearrangement, sequence reads were collapsed and filtered. For each sample, productive Simpson clonality was calculated as the square root of Simpson's diversity index across productive rearrangements. The table was pulled from immuneACCESS by TCRdb, which kept in-frame rearrangements only. Such tables lose some clones; where checked, under half of the loss comes from unresolved V genes, and the rest has no known cause. That table is the source of V, J and clone size, and D and trimming were worked out from the DNA. In all, the sample holds more than 200,000 clones, and 80% to 90% of those were seen once. Of the sample, 8.2% falls within the top ten clones.

Collaborating institutions collected whole blood in K2EDTA tubes following their own protocols. For TCRbeta analysis, collaborator samples were shipped as frozen whole blood, as isolated PBMCs, or as DNA extracted from either sample type. What the study reported, not specific to this receptor: The quantity of clinical and demographic metadata differed by source and by participant and was supplied without curation.

The germline V gene specifies SGHRS as CDR1 and YFSETQ as CDR2. V is pared back by 0 bases and J by 2 bases, with 5 bases lying between the germline termini. Inclusive of the bounding cysteine and phenylalanine, the CDR3 is 13 residues long. CDR3 DNA is the only sequence kept; it has 39 bases, read in frame from the first base. The sequence came from a woman between 45 and 60 years old with acute or convalescent COVID-19. The chain uses TRBV5-1 and TRBJ1-2; TRBD1 might be the D gene, on 5 matching bases. The source material was peripheral blood. The CDR3 region: CASSLGQNYGYTF. The DNA sequence is as follows: TGCGCCAGCAGCTTGGGACAGAACTATGGCTACACCTTC.